This record looks at one T cell receptor (beta chain) sequence and its context. Its binding antigen is unknown. No much larger clone is present one base from it, and per-base qualities are unavailable. The sample belongs to a study of vaccination and CD4 T cells after COVID-19 (dated 2022 in TCRdb). Notes on the research overall: Convalescent patients had a positive SARS-CoV-2 result on nasal swab PCR, and of these patients, fewer than ten had mild disease and one had severe disease. In under twelve COVID-19 convalescent patients and a handful of infection-naive healthy vaccine recipients, researchers compared the spike-specific CD4+ TCR repertoire from before mRNA vaccination with the repertoire from after. Post-vaccine blood samples were collected a median of about 66 days after the second vaccine dose, ranging from about 13 to 250 days. Each participant got two doses of either the Pfizer-BioNTech BNT162b2 vaccine (n=8) or the Moderna mRNA-1273 vaccine (n=2). Post-COVID blood samples from convalescent patients were collected a median of roughly 100 days after diagnosis, with a range of about 35 to 161 days. In the convalescent cohort there were six males and four females, among whom were two Hispanic individuals, seven Caucasians, two Asians and one multiracial person. Control cultures received a CEFX viral epitope pool as the positive control, an HIV-1 Nef peptide pool as the negative control, or no peptide. For stimulating the cultures, overlapping spike peptide pools were used, derived from SARS-CoV-2 as well as from the common cold coronaviruses HCoV-NL63, HCoV-OC43 and HCoV-229E.

According to the germline V gene, CDR1 reads MDHEN and CDR2 reads SYDVKM. V loses 6 bases, J loses 4 bases, and the germline ends lie 18 bases apart. From cysteine to phenylalanine, the CDR3 is 15 amino acids long. Solely the CDR3 DNA is kept, with 45 bases framed from the first base. Results and caveats for the whole study, not just this receptor: Nearly all vaccine-specific clones in convalescent patients (304 of 307) were mono-reactive for SARS-CoV-2 spike rather than cross-reactive with common cold coronaviruses. An increase in the median number of SARS-CoV-2-reactive clonotypes from approximately 21 after infection to 38 after vaccination was observed, but the change was not found to be significant. Among convalescent patients, a median roughly 90% of the SARS-CoV-2-reactive clones seen after vaccination appeared only after vaccination, which suggests priming specific to the vaccine. Only a relatively small number of convalescent patients were included in the study, and early timepoints following natural infection were not analyzed.

The treatment or condition label for this specimen denotes: roughly nine-day PBMC culture with coronavirus spike peptide pools or control peptides (ViraFEST assay). To expand antigen-specific T cells with peptide pools and then pick out the expanded clonotypes through TCR sequencing, the study relied on the ViraFEST assay. The convalescent patients' positive SARS-CoV-2 PCR tests fell between March and December 2020, which was before the Alpha, Beta and Delta variants emerged in the United States. Roughly 2 million PBMCs per well were cultured in IMDM with roughly 5% human AB serum and 8 to 10 IU/ml IL-2, plus 10 ug/ml peptide pools. Half of the culture medium was replaced with fresh IL-2-containing medium on days 3 and 7. CD4+ T cells were isolated after about nine days of culture through negative selection using the EasySep CD4+ T cell isolation kit. PBMCs were separated from whole blood using Ficoll-Paque Plus gradient centrifugation and then either used fresh or cryopreserved at -140C. In general, triplicate wells were set up for every culture condition.

To prepare the library, PCR was applied. DNA from cultured CD4+ T cells was subjected to TCR sequencing with the Oncomine TCR Beta short-read assay at the Johns Hopkins FTIC core. Genomic DNA was extracted from the cultured CD4+ T cells with the QIAamp micro DNA kit. Oncomine TCR Beta libraries made from cultured CD4+ T cells were pooled using unique dual indexes and sequenced on an Illumina iSeq 100. Turning to the authors' computational methods: Non-productive sequences were filtered out, and CDR3s that did not start with C, did not end with F or W, or were shorter than 7 amino acids were discarded. Antigen-specific clonotypes were identified using the MANAFEST web application through comparison of peptide-stimulated wells with reference and other culture wells. An FDR below 0.05, an odds ratio above 5, and a productive frequency above 0.1% in at least two of three replicate wells were required for clones to be considered positive. A clonotype counted as cross-reactive if it showed significant expansion both in the SARS-CoV-2 spike wells and in at least one common cold coronavirus spike condition. Levenshtein distances (stringdist) and unrooted phylogenetic trees (ape) in R version 3.6.1 were used to assess CDR3 homology. TCRdb passed the public sequencing reads through fastp at Q25 and MiXCR, retaining productive beta sequences. Rows matching on CDR3 protein sequence are summarized as one entry with the most common DNA and genes. Here the V and J calls rest on TCRdb's processing, not on the authors' analysis. The sample table records more than 15,000 distinct CDR3 sequences; about 41% of these occur just once. The biggest ten clones account for approximately 15% of the sample.

The chain uses TRBV28 and TRBJ1-2; a tentative D match to TRBD1 spans 6 bases. The receptor was isolated from a human donor who had recovered from COVID-19. Source material: CD4+ T cells from blood, cultured in vitro. The CDR3 protein is CASSKGQFGRYGYTF. The sequenced DNA: TGTGCCAGCAGCAAAGGACAGTTCGGCCGCTATGGCTACACCTTC.